This T cell receptor beta chain was profiled in a study of cytomegalovirus exposure and HLA in healthy donors. Of note for this clone: The antigen remains undetermined.

CDR3 length equals 14 residues. Germline V gene lookup returns CDR1 PRHDT and CDR2 FYEKMQ (reference sequence). V was clipped by 7 bases and J by 7 bases; unmatched bases: 9. Primers included in the PCR were 60 Vbeta and 13 Jbeta primers. Original processing methods: A later analysis tallied 80 million to 100 million unique TCR beta chains, approximately 11 million of them shared. The method was immunoSEQ multiplex PCR; TCRdb's version includes in-frame clones alone and lacks a portion of them. V and J calls and clone size are those listed in that table; D and trimming were worked out from the DNA. This sample has approximately 170,000 clones; around 68% occur once, and the top ten carry 1.5%. Findings of the study overall: Earlier results showed most TCR beta V segments being productive about 90% or about 30% of the time. Fewer N-insertions (relative to the roughly 610-donor mean) were reportedly seen in an Asian-associated ancestry cluster in a later analysis.

The chain couples TRBV13 to TRBJ2-7, with 11 bases matching TRBD1. The source is a girl between 5 and 17 years old in good health and CMV-seronegative. The sample comprised PBMCs. DNA for the CDR3: TGTGCCAGCACCCCCGGGACAGGGGGAGCGGAGCAGTACTTC. This encodes CASTPGTGGAEQYF.